Shown below are 12 T cell receptor beta chains from a single sample sequenced in a study of blood T cells in healthy people across ages. Alongside a J-beta primer mix, a sample-barcoded 5' primer served in a second PCR lasting about 7 to 11 cycles. TCRdb re-analysed the 5' RACE reads in MiXCR, keeping a single row per CDR3 protein. The table lists over 1,500,000 distinct CDR3 sequences, around half of them singletons. Source material: blood. The receptors originated from a woman between 40 and 55 years old in good health.

This clonotype showed up just a few times. V usage is TRBV7-9 and J usage is TRBJ2-7; no clear D. V was shortened by 5 bases and J by 5 bases, with 10 bases between the two germline ends. Looked up from germline, CDR1 is SEHNR and CDR2 is FQNEAQ (reference sequence). CDR3 length: 12 residues. CDR3 protein: CASSPSGNEQYF. The CDR3 nucleotides are TGTGCCAGCAGCCCCTCCGGCAACGAGCAGTACTTC.

The chain is built from TRBV13 and TRBJ2-5; 8 bases fit TRBD2. Matching the DNA end better, TRBJ2-7 makes the J call doubtful. This CDR3 has 14 amino acids. CDR1 and CDR2 from the germline V gene are PRHDT and FYEKMQ (reference sequence). CDR3 region: CASTFAGGLNEQYF. The CDR3 DNA reads TGTGCCAGCACCTTTGCGGGGGGCCTGAACGAGCAGTACTTC.

This clonotype was counted only a few times. The genes are TRBV6-6 and TRBJ2-5; D gene ambiguous. Germline V CDR1 and CDR2: MNHNY, SVGAGI (reference sequence). V dropped 6 bases and J dropped 5 bases, with 7 bases sitting between them. The CDR3 runs to 11 residues. This CDR3 is CASRVTETQYF. The CDR3 DNA follows: TGTGCCAGCAGGGTTACGGAGACCCAGTACTTC.

This clonotype has a handful of counts. This chain links TRBV10-3 with TRBJ2-5; D not certain. Germline CDR1 ENHRY, CDR2 SYGVKD. CDR3 length: 12 residues. V lost 4 bases, J lost 4 bases, and 7 bases lay in between. The CDR3 sequence: CAISVKGETQYF. The CDR3 DNA is TGTGCCATCAGTGTTAAAGGAGAGACCCAGTACTTC.

This clonotype was observed a few times. V gene TRBV10-3 combines with J gene TRBJ2-7; D remains unclear. Trimming left V 10 bases short and J 0 bases short, with 13 bases between. Germline CDR1 reads ENHRY; CDR2 reads SYGVKD. This CDR3 has 13 amino acids. CDR3 nucleotide sequence: TGTGCCAGCGACTCGGGTGACTCCTACGAGCAGTACTTC. Translated: CASDSGDSYEQYF.

This clonotype has a handful of counts. This chain links TRBV6-1 with TRBJ2-3; 8 bases fit TRBD2. In germline, CDR1 is MNHNS, CDR2 SASEGT. The length of the CDR3 is 15 residues. V dropped 5 bases and J dropped 6; count of bases not matched to a gene: 10. The CDR3 DNA reads as TGTGCCAGCAGTCCTCTAGCGGGCTACATGGATACGCAGTATTTT. Protein: CASSPLAGYMDTQYF.

Remarks on this clonotype: At one boundary the junction diverges from the germline segment, which might be a read error. This chain links TRBV5-1 with TRBJ2-7; D is possibly TRBD2 (5 bases). The assigned J gene may be wrong: the sequence end matches TRBJ2-5 better. Looked up from germline, CDR1 is SGHRS and CDR2 is YFSETQ. The CDR3 contains 16 residues. Here the CDR3 DNA reads TGCGCTAGCAGCTTGGTTTCCGGGGTCTTGGGAGAGACCCAGTACTTC. Translated, it gives CASSLVSGVLGETQYF.

This clonotype appeared many times. The chain carries TRBV5-6 and TRBJ2-3, with D possibly called TRBD1 or TRBD2 (5 bases each). There are 14 residues in the CDR3. Germline V CDR1 and CDR2: SGHDT, YYEEEE. V lost 6 bases and J 6 bases, leaving 17 bases between the germline ends. The CDR3 DNA is TGTGCCAGCACCCCGGGGCCAGGAACGGATACGCAGTATTTT. It specifies CASTPGPGTDTQYF.

Concerning this clonotype: The junction shows a germline mismatch at one end, possibly a read error. The chain joins TRBV12-5 to TRBJ1-2; D possibly corresponds to TRBD1 (5 bases). In germline, CDR1 is LGHNT, CDR2 FRNRAP. The CDR3 loop spans 15 amino acids. The CDR3 DNA is TGTGCTAGTGGTGACCAGGGAGGGGACTACTATGGCTACACTTTC. Amino acid sequence: CASGDQGGDYYGYTF. The entire variable domain, with the rest obtained from reference TRBV12-5 and TRBJ1-2, is as follows: DARVTQTPRHKVTEMGQEVTMRCQPILGHNTVFWYRQTMMQGLELLAYFRNRAPLDDSGMPKDRFSAEMPDATLATLKIQPSEPRDSAVYFCASGDQGGDYYGYTFGSGTRLTVV.

The CDR3 region is CASSYALGYEQYF. The CDR3 DNA reads TGTGCCAGCAGTTACGCGCTCGGGTACGAGCAGTACTTC. The chain combines TRBV6-6 with TRBJ2-7; no clear D gene. Germline V CDR1 and CDR2: MNHNY, SVGAGI (reference sequence). This CDR3 region has 13 residues. The V end lost 2 bases, the J end lost 4 bases, and 9 bases lay between the germline ends.

The chain uses TRBV6-1 and TRBJ2-3; 13 bases are shared with TRBD2. J lost 0 bases, V lost 6 bases, and 12 bases had no gene match. The CDR3 loop spans 19 amino acids. Per germline, CDR1 MNHNS and CDR2 SASEGT. The CDR3 nucleotides are TGTGCCAGCAGGAAGGGACTAGCGGGAACCCCAAAGAGCACAGATACGCAGTATTTT. Residues: CASRKGLAGTPKSTDTQYF.

The chain carries TRBV12-3 or TRBV12-4 and TRBJ1-2; 7 nucleotides match TRBD1. There are 14 residues in the CDR3. After removal of 2 bases from V and 3 bases from J, the junction contained 3 bases not matched to a gene. The CDR3 DNA is TGTGCCAGCAGTTTACGGGACAGCTACTATGGCTACACCTTC. It codes for CASSLRDSYYGYTF.